The 5 T cell receptor beta chains reported below all come from one sample, sequenced in a study of blood T cell repertoires in COVID-19. Using immunoSEQ multiplex PCR, the repertoire was profiled, and TCRdb retains in-frame clones only, with some absent. The sample consists of a few hundred thousand clones, 85% to 90% of them appearing once. Sequencing was done on a sample of PBMCs or T cells enriched from blood (not recorded which). These TCRs come from a woman aged 18-29 years with acute COVID-19.

This sequence joins TRBV10-3 and TRBJ1-3; D might be TRBD1 (6 bases). CDR3 length equals 15 residues. Germline V gives CDR1 ENHRY, CDR2 SYGVKD. V was cut by 2 bases and J by 0 bases, with 8 bases left in between. CDR3 in amino acids: CAISEGQNSGNTIYF. CDR3 nucleotides: TGTGCCATCAGTGAGGGACAGAACTCTGGAAACACCATATATTTT.

In this sample, this clone turned up a few times. Other DNA sequences in this sample translate to the same CDR3. The chain has TRBV28 and TRBJ1-2; D not resolved. Trimming cost V 3 bases and J 8 bases, with 10 bases left between them. Germline V gives CDR1 MDHEN, CDR2 SYDVKM. The CDR3 runs 12 residues. The CDR3 protein is CASSFRGSGYTF. CDR3 in DNA: TGTGCCAGCAGTTTCAGAGGGTCGGGCTACACCTTC.

The genes are TRBV5-1 and TRBJ2-1; 7 bases map to TRBD1. Germline CDR1 SGHRS, CDR2 YFSETQ. V dropped 0 bases and J dropped 4; count of bases not matched to a gene: 4. The CDR3 spans 15 residues. The CDR3 DNA reads as TGCGCCAGCAGCTTGGAACAGGGGCTTTACAATGAGCAGTTCTTC. Protein sequence: CASSLEQGLYNEQFF.

The rearrangement links TRBV5-8 to TRBJ1-1, with a tentative D call TRBD1 (5 bases). V lost 4 bases and J 5 bases, leaving 9 bases between the germline ends. Germline-derived CDR1 and CDR2 are SGHTS and YDEGEE. This CDR3 comprises 12 residues. The CDR3 DNA follows: TGTGCCAGCAGCCCAAAGGGGACTGAAGCTTTCTTT. Translation: CASSPKGTEAFF.

V gene TRBV7-3 combines with J gene TRBJ2-3, with D possibly TRBD1 on 5 matching bases. V was trimmed by 5 bases and J by 3 bases, leaving 21 bases between them. The CDR3 runs 17 residues. CDR1 and CDR2 (germline): SGHTA, FQGTGA. The DNA for the CDR3 is TGTGCCAGCAGCACCCGCTTCAAGCACCAGGGTACAGATACGCAGTATTTT. Its protein is CASSTRFKHQGTDTQYF.